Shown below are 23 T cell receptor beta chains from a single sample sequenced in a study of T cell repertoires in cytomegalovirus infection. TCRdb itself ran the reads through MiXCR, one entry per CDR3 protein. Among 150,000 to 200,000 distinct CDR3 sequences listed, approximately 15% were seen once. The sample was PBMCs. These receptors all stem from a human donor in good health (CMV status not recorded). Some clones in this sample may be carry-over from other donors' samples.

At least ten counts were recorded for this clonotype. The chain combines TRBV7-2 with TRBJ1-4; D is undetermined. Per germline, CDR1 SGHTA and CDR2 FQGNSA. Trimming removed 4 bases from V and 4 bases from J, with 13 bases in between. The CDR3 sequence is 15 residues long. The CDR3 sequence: CASSSSLAYNEKLFF. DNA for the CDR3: TGTGCCAGCAGCTCATCACTAGCATATAATGAAAAACTGTTTTTT.

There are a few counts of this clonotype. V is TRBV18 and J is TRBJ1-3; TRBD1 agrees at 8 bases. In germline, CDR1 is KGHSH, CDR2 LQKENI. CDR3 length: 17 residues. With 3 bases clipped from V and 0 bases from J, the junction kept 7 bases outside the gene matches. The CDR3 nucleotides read TGTGCCAGCTCACCTCCCGGGACAGGTTTCTCTGGAAACACCATATATTTT. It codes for CASSPPGTGFSGNTIYF.

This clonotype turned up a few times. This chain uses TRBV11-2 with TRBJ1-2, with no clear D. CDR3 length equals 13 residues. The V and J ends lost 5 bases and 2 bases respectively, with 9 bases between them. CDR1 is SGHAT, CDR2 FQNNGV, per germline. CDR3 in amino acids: CASSTDGNYGYTF. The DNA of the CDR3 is TGTGCCAGCAGCACCGACGGGAACTATGGCTACACCTTC.

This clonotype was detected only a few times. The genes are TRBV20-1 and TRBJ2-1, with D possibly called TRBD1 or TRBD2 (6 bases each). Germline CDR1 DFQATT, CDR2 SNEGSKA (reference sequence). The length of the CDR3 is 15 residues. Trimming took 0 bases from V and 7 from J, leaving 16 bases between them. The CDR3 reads CSAREDGRGLNEQFF. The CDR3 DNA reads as TGCAGTGCTAGAGAAGACGGTCGGGGGCTGAATGAGCAGTTCTTC.

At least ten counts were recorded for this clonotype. The CDR3 DNA reads TGTGCCAGCATCCCGCCACAAGCAGTGGAGACCCAGTACTTC. Translating it yields CASIPPQAVETQYF. J is TRBJ2-5 and V is TRBV7-8; D remains ambiguous. Germline CDR1 is SGHVS and CDR2 is FQNEAQ. Trimming removed 7 bases from V and 5 bases from J, with 17 bases in between. The CDR3 is made up of 14 amino acids. Full variable domain (outside the CDR3, taken from reference TRBV7-8 and TRBJ2-5): GAGVSQSPRYKVAKRGQDVALRCDPISGHVSLFWYQQALGQGPEFLTYFQNEAQLDKSGLPSDRFFAERPEGSVSTLKIQRTQQEDSAVYLCASIPPQAVETQYFGPGTRLLVL.

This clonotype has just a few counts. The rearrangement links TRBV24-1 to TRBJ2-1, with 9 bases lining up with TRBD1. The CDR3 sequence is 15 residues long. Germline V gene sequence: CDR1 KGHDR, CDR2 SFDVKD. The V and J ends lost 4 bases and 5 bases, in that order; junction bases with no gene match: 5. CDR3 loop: CATSDPGQGNNEQFF. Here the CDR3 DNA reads TGTGCCACCAGTGACCCGGGACAGGGAAACAATGAGCAGTTCTTC.

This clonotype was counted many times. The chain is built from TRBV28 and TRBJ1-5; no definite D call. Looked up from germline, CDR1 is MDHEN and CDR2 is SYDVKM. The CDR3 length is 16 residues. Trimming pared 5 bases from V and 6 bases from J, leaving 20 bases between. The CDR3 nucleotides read TGTGCCAGCAGTCGCCCTCCGGTACTAGGTTCTCAGCCCCAGCATTTT. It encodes CASSRPPVLGSQPQHF.

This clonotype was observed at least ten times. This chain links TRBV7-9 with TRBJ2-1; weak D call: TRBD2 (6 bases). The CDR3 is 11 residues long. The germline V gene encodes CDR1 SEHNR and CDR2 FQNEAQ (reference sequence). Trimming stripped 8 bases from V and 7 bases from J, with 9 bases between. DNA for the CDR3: TGTGCCAGCGGGGGGTCGAATGAGCAGTTCTTC. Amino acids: CASGGSNEQFF.

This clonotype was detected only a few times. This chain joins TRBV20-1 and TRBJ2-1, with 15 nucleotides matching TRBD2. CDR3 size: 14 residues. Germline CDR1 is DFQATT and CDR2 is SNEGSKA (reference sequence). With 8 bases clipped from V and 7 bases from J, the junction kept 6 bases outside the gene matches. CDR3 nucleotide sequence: TGCAGTTCCGGACTAGCGGGGGGGTGGAATGAGCAGTTCTTC. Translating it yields CSSGLAGGWNEQFF.

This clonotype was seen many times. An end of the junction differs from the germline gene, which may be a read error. The CDR3 loop is CASSDSLRNRPQHF. The CDR3 DNA sequence: TGTGCCAGCAGCGACAGCTTGCGTAATCGGCCCCAGCATTTT. V and J are TRBV12-3 or TRBV12-4 and TRBJ1-5, with D maybe TRBD1 (5 bases). The length of the CDR3 is 14 residues.

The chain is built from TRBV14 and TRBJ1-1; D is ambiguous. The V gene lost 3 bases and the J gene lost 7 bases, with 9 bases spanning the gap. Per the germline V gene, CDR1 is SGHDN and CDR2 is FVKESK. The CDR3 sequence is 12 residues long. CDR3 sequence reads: CASSHGFGEAFF. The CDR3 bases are TGTGCCAGCAGCCACGGGTTTGGTGAAGCTTTCTTT.

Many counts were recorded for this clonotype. CDR3: CASSLVSGTSGRASTKNIQYF. CDR3 coding DNA: TGTGCCAGCAGCTTAGTGTCCGGGACTAGCGGGAGGGCCTCGACCAAAAACATTCAGTACTTC. V usage is TRBV7-2 and J usage is TRBJ2-4, with 16 bases lining up with TRBD2. CDR3 size: 21 residues. V lost 1 base to trimming and J lost 2 bases; unmatched junction nucleotides: 11. Germline assignment: CDR1 SGHTA and CDR2 FQGNSA.

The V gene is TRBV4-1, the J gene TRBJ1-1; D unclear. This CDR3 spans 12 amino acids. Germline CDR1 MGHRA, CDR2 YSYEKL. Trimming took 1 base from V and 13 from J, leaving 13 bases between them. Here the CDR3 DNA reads TGCGCCAGCAGCCAAGCCTACCGAGGACTTTTCTTT. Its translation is CASSQAYRGLFF.

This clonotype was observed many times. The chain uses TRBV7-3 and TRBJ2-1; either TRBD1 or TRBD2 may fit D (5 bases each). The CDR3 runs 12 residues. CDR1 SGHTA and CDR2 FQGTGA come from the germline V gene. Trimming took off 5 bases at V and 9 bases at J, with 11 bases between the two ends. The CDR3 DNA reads TGTGCCAGCAGCACGAATGGGGGTGAGCAGTTCTTC. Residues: CASSTNGGEQFF.

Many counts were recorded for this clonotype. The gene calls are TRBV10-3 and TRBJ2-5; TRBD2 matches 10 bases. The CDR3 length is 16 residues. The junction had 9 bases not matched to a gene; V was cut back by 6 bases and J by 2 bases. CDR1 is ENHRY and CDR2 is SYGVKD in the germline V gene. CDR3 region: CAISAGLASSQETQYF. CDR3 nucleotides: TGTGCCATCAGCGCGGGACTAGCGTCTTCTCAAGAGACCCAGTACTTC.

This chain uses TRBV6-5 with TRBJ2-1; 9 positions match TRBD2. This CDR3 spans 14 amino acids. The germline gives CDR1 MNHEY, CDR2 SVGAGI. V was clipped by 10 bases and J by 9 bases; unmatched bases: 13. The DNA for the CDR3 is TGTGCCATCCGAGGCGGGGGGGCTGTAGGTGAGCAGTTCTTC. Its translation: CAIRGGGAVGEQFF.

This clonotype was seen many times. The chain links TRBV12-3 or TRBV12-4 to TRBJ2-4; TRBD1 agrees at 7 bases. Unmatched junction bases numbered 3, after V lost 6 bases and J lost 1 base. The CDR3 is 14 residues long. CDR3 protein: CASRFRGAKNIQYF. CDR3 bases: TGTGCCAGCAGGTTCAGGGGGGCCAAAAACATTCAGTACTTC.

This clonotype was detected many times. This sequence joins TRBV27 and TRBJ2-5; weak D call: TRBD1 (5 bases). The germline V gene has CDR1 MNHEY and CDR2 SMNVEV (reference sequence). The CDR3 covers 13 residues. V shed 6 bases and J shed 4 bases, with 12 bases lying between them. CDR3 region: CASSQGNRETQYF. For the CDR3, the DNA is TGTGCCAGCAGCCAGGGAAACCGAGAGACCCAGTACTTC.

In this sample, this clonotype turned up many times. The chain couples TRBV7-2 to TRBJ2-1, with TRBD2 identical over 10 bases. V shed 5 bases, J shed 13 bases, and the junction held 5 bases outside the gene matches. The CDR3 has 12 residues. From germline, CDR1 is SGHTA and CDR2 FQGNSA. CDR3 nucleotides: TGTGCCAGCAGCCCCCGGACTAGCGGACAGTTCTTC. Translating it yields CASSPRTSGQFF.

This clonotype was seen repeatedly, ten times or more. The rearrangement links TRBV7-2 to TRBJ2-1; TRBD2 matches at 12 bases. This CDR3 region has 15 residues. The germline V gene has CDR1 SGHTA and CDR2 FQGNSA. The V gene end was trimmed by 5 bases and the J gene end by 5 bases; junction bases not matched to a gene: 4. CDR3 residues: CASSPRLAGDNEQFF. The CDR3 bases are TGTGCCAGCAGCCCAAGACTAGCGGGGGACAATGAGCAGTTCTTC.

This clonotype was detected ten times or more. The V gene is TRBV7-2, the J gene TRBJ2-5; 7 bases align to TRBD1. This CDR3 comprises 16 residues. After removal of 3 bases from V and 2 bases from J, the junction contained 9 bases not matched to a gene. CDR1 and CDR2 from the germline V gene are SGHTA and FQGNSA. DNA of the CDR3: TGTGCCAGCAGCTTGTCGGCCAGGGGGATTCAAGAGACCCAGTACTTC. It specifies CASSLSARGIQETQYF.

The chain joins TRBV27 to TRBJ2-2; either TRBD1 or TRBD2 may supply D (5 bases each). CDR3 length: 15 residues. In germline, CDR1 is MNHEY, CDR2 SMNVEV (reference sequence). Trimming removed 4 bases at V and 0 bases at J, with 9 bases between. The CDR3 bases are TGTGCCAGCAGTTCTCCGGGACCGAACACCGGGGAGCTGTTTTTT. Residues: CASSSPGPNTGELFF.

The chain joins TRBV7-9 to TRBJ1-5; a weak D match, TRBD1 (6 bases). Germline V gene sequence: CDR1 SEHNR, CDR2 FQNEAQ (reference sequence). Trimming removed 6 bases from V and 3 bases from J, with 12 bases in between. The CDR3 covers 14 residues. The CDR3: CASSLTGTNQPQHF. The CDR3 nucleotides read TGTGCCAGCAGTCTGACAGGCACCAATCAGCCCCAGCATTTT.